This T cell receptor beta chain is drawn from a study of cytomegalovirus exposure and HLA in healthy donors. Overall study: The roughly 130 validation repertoires used the same platform as the roughly 670 first-cohort repertoires, a later analysis reported. Overall study results and limits: A later analysis found first-cohort TCR clusters tended to co-occur in the 130 or so validation repertoires. The CMV antigen specificity of a few CMV-associated chains was confirmed through in vitro analysis.

TCRdb keeps only in-frame clones here, not all; method: immunoSEQ multiplex PCR. The data contain 60,000 to 65,000 clones, roughly 94% of them singletons. The donors were members of the validation cohort comprising roughly 130 subjects, separate from the roughly 650-subject first cohort. Details on this clone: The antigen remains undetermined.

The specimen was PBMCs. The origin of this receptor is a woman under 30 in good health and CMV-seropositive.

The CDR3 sequence is CASSPRAPNYGYTF. In DNA form, the CDR3 reads TGTGCCAGCAGCCCCCGAGCCCCTAACTATGGCTACACCTTC. The chain is built from TRBV4-2 and TRBJ1-2, with D hard to call. CDR1 and CDR2 from the germline V gene are LGHNA and YNFKEQ. This CDR3 has 14 residues. Trimming left V 4 bases short and J 0 bases short, with 9 bases between.